These 10 T cell receptor beta chains share one sample of origin, sequenced in a study of T cells after yellow fever vaccination. TCRdb reanalysed the 5' RACE reads using MiXCR and keeps one entry per CDR3 protein. The repertoire holds under 400,000 distinct CDR3 sequences, 12% seen once, with 3.2% in the top ten. The sequenced sample was CD4+ T cells sorted from PBMCs, obtained 15 days after the yellow fever booster vaccination. The source of these receptors is a man aged 18 to 29 who received the YFV17D yellow fever vaccine.

This clonotype was seen a few times. The chain recombines TRBV5-1 with TRBJ2-3; the match to TRBD2 covers 12 bases. Per germline, CDR1 SGHRS and CDR2 YFSETQ. The CDR3 consists of 14 residues. Unmatched junction bases numbered 3, after V lost 4 bases and J lost 6 bases. CDR3 loop: CASSTTSGGDTQYF. The CDR3 region has the DNA TGCGCCAGCAGCACCACTAGCGGGGGGGATACGCAGTATTTT.

The chain employs TRBV3-1 and TRBJ2-1; D is uncertain. The length of the CDR3 is 14 residues. CDR1 and CDR2 (germline): LGHDT, YNNKEL (reference sequence). The germline V and J ends were trimmed by 2 bases and 8 bases, with 13 bases remaining between them. The CDR3 DNA is TGTGCCAGCAGCCAACCGTCTTCTGAACATGAGCAGTTCTTC. Its protein product is CASSQPSSEHEQFF.

This clonotype showed up just a few times. This CDR3 is CASSQDLGSAQYV. For the CDR3, the DNA is TGTGCCAGCAGCCAAGATCTGGGTTCCGCGCAGTACGTC. V and J are TRBV3-1 and TRBJ2-7; D is uncertain. Germline CDR1 and CDR2: LGHDT and YNNKEL (reference sequence). The germline V and J ends were trimmed by 0 bases and 9 bases, with 12 bases remaining between them. CDR3 length: 13 residues.

The chain has TRBV3-2 and TRBJ1-4; the D call TRBD1 from the table was never checked on the DNA. TRBV3-2 is a documented pseudogene. This CDR3 is built from 17 residues. The CDR3 DNA follows: TGTGCCAGCAGCCAGCTCACCTTACAGGGGGCTTATGAAAAACTGTTTTTT. Protein: CASSQLTLQGAYEKLFF.

This clonotype turned up a few times. The chain carries TRBV27 and TRBJ1-1; tentative D call: TRBD1 (6 bases). Per the germline V gene, CDR1 is MNHEY and CDR2 is SMNVEV (reference sequence). Trimming cost V 6 bases and J 1 base, with 12 bases left between them. This CDR3 spans 14 amino acids. CDR3 coding DNA: TGTGCCAGCAGACAGGGTTCCGGGAACACTGAAGCTTTCTTT. Amino acid sequence: CASRQGSGNTEAFF.

The chain uses TRBV12-3 or TRBV12-4 and TRBJ2-1; D unresolved. CDR3 length: 15 residues. V was trimmed by 1 base and J by 7 bases, leaving 14 bases between them. The CDR3 here is CASSLGTPVRNEQFF. DNA for the CDR3: TGTGCCAGCAGTTTAGGGACGCCGGTCCGGAATGAGCAGTTCTTC.

The sample holds many counts of this clonotype. This chain links TRBV7-3 with TRBJ2-7; tentative D call: TRBD1 (5 bases). Germline V gene sequence: CDR1 SGHTA, CDR2 FQGTGA. The CDR3 extends over 14 amino acids. V was shortened by 5 bases and J by 2 bases, with 13 bases between the two germline ends. CDR3 DNA sequence: TGTGCCAGCAGCACAGGACCAGTGGCCTACGAGCAGTACTTC. Translation gives CASSTGPVAYEQYF. The whole variable domain, remainder taken from reference TRBV7-3 and TRBJ2-7, is GAGVSQTPSNKVTEKGKYVELRCDPISGHTALYWYRQSLGQGPEFLIYFQGTGAADDSGLPNDRFFAVRPEGSVSTLKIQRTERGDSAVYLCASSTGPVAYEQYFGPGTRLTVT.

This clonotype was observed many times. This chain links TRBV18 with TRBJ2-7; either TRBD1 or TRBD2 may supply D (5 bases each). This CDR3 spans 20 amino acids. V was trimmed by 6 bases and J by 0 bases, leaving 30 bases between them. CDR1 and CDR2 (germline): KGHSH, LQKENI. The CDR3 DNA sequence: TGTGCCAGCTCGACTACCGGGACGGCCCCATCTAACCAGAGCTCCTACGAGCAGTACGTC. Translation gives CASSTTGTAPSNQSSYEQYV.

There are many counts of this clonotype. The rearrangement links TRBV4-1 to TRBJ2-3, with D possibly being TRBD2 (6 bases). V was shortened by 3 bases and J by 3 bases, with 16 bases between the two germline ends. Germline V gene sequence: CDR1 MGHRA, CDR2 YSYEKL. This CDR3 is 16 amino acids long. CDR3 in amino acids: CASSHEGRERTDTQYF. CDR3 bases: TGCGCCAGCAGCCACGAGGGGCGGGAAAGGACAGATACGCAGTATTTT.

This clonotype was detected many times. The chain is built from TRBV2 and TRBJ2-3; D is ambiguous. The CDR3 has 13 residues. Germline V CDR1 and CDR2: SNHLY, FYNNEI. The V and J ends lost 7 bases and 2 bases respectively, with 10 bases between them. DNA of the CDR3: TGTGCCAGCACCTCGGACCTCACAGATACGCAGTATTTT. It translates to CASTSDLTDTQYF.